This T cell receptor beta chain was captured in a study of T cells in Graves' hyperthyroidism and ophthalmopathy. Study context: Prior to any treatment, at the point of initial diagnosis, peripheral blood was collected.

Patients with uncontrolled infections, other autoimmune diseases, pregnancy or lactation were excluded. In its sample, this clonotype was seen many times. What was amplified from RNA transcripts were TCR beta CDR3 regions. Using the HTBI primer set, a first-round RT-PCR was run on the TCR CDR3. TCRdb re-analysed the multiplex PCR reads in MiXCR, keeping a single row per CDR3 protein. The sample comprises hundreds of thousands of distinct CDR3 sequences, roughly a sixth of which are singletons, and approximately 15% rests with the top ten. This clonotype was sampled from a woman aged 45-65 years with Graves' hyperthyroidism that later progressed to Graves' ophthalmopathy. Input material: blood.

Written as DNA, the CDR3 is TGCAGACCCGGGGGGGGGAGTGAAAAACTGTTTTTT. Translated: CRPGGGSEKLFF. The genes are TRBV20-1 and TRBJ1-4; a weak D match, TRBD1 (5 bases). The CDR3 spans 12 residues. The germline V gene has CDR1 DFQATT and CDR2 SNEGSKA (reference sequence).